The 20 T cell receptor beta chains given below trace back to one sample, sequenced in a study of regulatory T cells. These receptors are not linked to any known antigen. Study-level findings and limits: In CD3G-deficient patients, conventional CD4+ T cells were enriched for hydrophobic CDR3 residues at positions 6 and 7.

Amplification used 52 TRBV primers and 13 TRBJ primers. Clones were read by immunoSEQ multiplex PCR, and TCRdb kept only the in-frame ones, dropping some. This repertoire shows about 35,000 clones, about nine tenths found once; its top ten account for 2% to 3%. The sequenced sample consisted of conventional CD4+ T cells sorted from blood. The source of these receptors is a person between 18 and 35 years old with CD3G deficiency.

This clone has just a few counts. The V call is TRBV5-1, the J call TRBJ1-1, with no clear D. V was cut by 1 base and J by 5 bases, with 9 bases left in between. CDR3 size: 13 residues. Germline loops: CDR1 SGHRS, CDR2 YFSETQ. In DNA, the CDR3 is TGCGCCAGCAGCTTGTTGCCGGGAACTGAAGCTTTCTTT. It codes for CASSLLPGTEAFF.

J is TRBJ2-6 and V is TRBV18; perhaps TRBD1 as D (6 bases). CDR1 is KGHSH and CDR2 is LQKENI in the germline V gene. CDR3 length: 18 residues. V was pared by 2 bases and J by 2 bases, with 16 bases between. The CDR3 coding sequence is TGTGCCAGCTCACCAGCTATCCTGGGGGCGCCTGGGGCCAACGTCCTGACTTTC. Its protein is CASSPAILGAPGANVLTF.

This chain links TRBV4-1 with TRBJ2-1, with TRBD1 matching 9 bases. Germline V gene lookup returns CDR1 MGHRA and CDR2 YSYEKL. The CDR3 contains 16 residues. The trim removed 1 base at V and 1 base at J, leaving 2 bases unmatched. In DNA form, the CDR3 reads TGCGCCAGCAGCCAAGTAGGACAGGGGTCCTACAATGAGCAGTTCTTC. It yields the protein CASSQVGQGSYNEQFF.

V gene TRBV20-1 combines with J gene TRBJ2-3; weak D call: TRBD1 (5 bases). Germline V gene lookup returns CDR1 DFQATT and CDR2 SNEGSKA (reference sequence). V lost 2 bases to trimming and J lost 7 bases, with 7 bases between them. The CDR3 consists of 11 residues. For the CDR3, the DNA is TGCAGTGCTAGAAGGGGTTATACGCAGTATTTT. Encoded protein: CSARRGYTQYF.

The chain has TRBV21-1 and TRBJ2-2; the table's D gene call, TRBD2, was not cross checked with the DNA. TRBV21-1 is tagged as a pseudogene. The CDR3 sequence is 16 residues long. CDR3 coding DNA: TGTGCCAGCAGCAAACGTCGGGGGGAAGTTCCCTTCGTTCTGTTTTTT. As protein: CASSKRRGEVPFVLFF.

This clone turned up a few times. The chain employs TRBV28 and TRBJ2-7, with D perhaps matching TRBD1 (8 bases). Trimming pared 3 bases from V and 9 bases from J, leaving 15 bases between. This CDR3 has 13 residues. Germline V gene sequence: CDR1 MDHEN, CDR2 SYDVKM. CDR3 coding DNA: TGTGCCAGCAGTTTTAACAGGGGGGGAGCGCAGTACTTC. It codes for CASSFNRGGAQYF.

Comment on this clone: This specimen includes other DNA sequences encoding the same CDR3. The chain links TRBV28 to TRBJ2-7; 9 positions agree with TRBD1. V shed 5 bases and J 2 bases; nucleotides not matched to a gene: 4. This CDR3 has 14 residues. Germline V lookup: CDR1 MDHEN, CDR2 SYDVKM. As DNA, the CDR3 is TGTGCCAGCAGTAGACAGGGGGAAACCTACGAGCAGTACTTC. The encoded protein is CASSRQGETYEQYF.

The chain joins TRBV6-1 to TRBJ2-1, with D unresolved. The CDR3 loop spans 14 amino acids. Trimming left V 5 bases short and J 5 bases short, with 13 bases between. Germline V gene sequence: CDR1 MNHNS, CDR2 SASEGT. The DNA of the CDR3 is TGTGCCAGCAGTTCTAGTATTATCCACAATGAGCAGTTCTTC. This gives the protein CASSSSIIHNEQFF.

The genes are TRBV19 and TRBJ2-1; D ambiguous. With 2 bases removed from V and 10 bases from J, the gap between germline ends came to 15 bases. Germline CDR1 and CDR2: LNHDA and SQIVND (reference sequence). The CDR3 has 14 residues. CDR3 DNA: TGTGCCAGTAGTATAACGGATGCCGTGGGCGAGCAGTTCTTC. This sequence encodes CASSITDAVGEQFF.

V is TRBV11-3 and J is TRBJ2-1, with D possibly being TRBD1 or TRBD2 (5 bases each). The V gene's germline CDR1 is SGHNT and CDR2 YENEEA. V lost 4 bases and J lost 7, with 11 bases in between. This CDR3 has 13 amino acids. The CDR3 DNA reads TGTGCCAGCAGCTCACAAGAGGGGAATGAGCAGTTCTTC. It encodes CASSSQEGNEQFF.

V is TRBV7-5 and J is TRBJ1-4; the table names TRBD1, a call not compared with the DNA. TRBV7-5 is labeled a pseudogene. The CDR3 length is 14 residues. The CDR3 loop is CARSFDRGHEKLFF. The CDR3, as DNA: TGTGCCAGAAGCTTCGACAGGGGTCATGAAAAACTGTTTTTT.

The chain is built from TRBV18 and TRBJ2-1, with a possible D match to TRBD2 (6 bases). Germline CDR1 reads KGHSH; CDR2 reads LQKENI. The CDR3 has 18 amino acids. V was shortened by 5 bases and J by 0 bases, with 20 bases between the two germline ends. CDR3 sequence reads: CASSSSPAGPSSYNEQFF. Written as DNA, the CDR3 is TGTGCCAGCTCATCCTCTCCAGCGGGCCCGAGCTCCTACAATGAGCAGTTCTTC.

As regards this clone: The same CDR3 also results from other DNA sequences found in this sample. The CDR3 bases are TGTGCCAGCAGCTTAGCAGGGGTAGAGACCCAGTACTTC. It is translated as CASSLAGVETQYF. The chain carries TRBV7-9 and TRBJ2-5; D is perhaps TRBD1 (5 bases). Trimming cost V 0 bases and J 4 bases, with 6 bases left between them. There are 13 residues in the CDR3. Germline values: CDR1 SEHNR, CDR2 FQNEAQ (reference sequence).

The chain is built from TRBV6-6 and TRBJ1-2, with 8 bases fitting TRBD1. Germline V gene lookup returns CDR1 MNHNY and CDR2 SVGAGI (reference sequence). V lost 2 bases, J lost 2 bases, and 1 base stayed unmatched. The CDR3 sequence is 14 residues long. CDR3 sequence: CASSYRDRNYGYTF. The DNA for the CDR3 is TGTGCCAGCAGTTACCGGGACAGGAACTATGGCTACACCTTC.

This chain connects TRBV6-5 to TRBJ2-1; the D gene is possibly TRBD2 (5 bases). Trimming took off 5 bases at V and 4 bases at J, with 12 bases between the two ends. The CDR3 loop spans 14 amino acids. Germline CDR1 reads MNHEY; CDR2 reads SVGAGI. CDR3 in DNA: TGTGCCAGCAGTATGGGAGCGGAATACAATGAGCAGTTCTTC. Its translation is CASSMGAEYNEQFF.

The chain employs TRBV28 and TRBJ2-2, with TRBD2 identical over 13 bases. Germline CDR1 reads MDHEN; CDR2 reads SYDVKM. Trimming cost V 5 bases and J 0 bases; bases outside gene matches: 3. The CDR3 loop spans 17 amino acids. For the CDR3, the DNA is TGTGCCAGCAGTCCACTAGCGGGAGGGACGAACACCGGGGAGCTGTTTTTT. Protein: CASSPLAGGTNTGELFF.

The V call is TRBV28, the J call TRBJ1-2; the D gene is possibly TRBD1 (6 bases). Germline-derived CDR1 and CDR2 are MDHEN and SYDVKM. This CDR3 is built from 15 residues. V lost 11 bases and J 6 bases, leaving 25 bases between the germline ends. CDR3 protein: CAAGVRGPKGDGYTF. The CDR3 DNA sequence: TGTGCCGCTGGGGTCCGGGGTCCCAAGGGGGATGGCTACACCTTC.

This clone was seen more than once but under ten times. The V call is TRBV7-9, the J call TRBJ2-3; D ambiguous. The CDR3 has 13 residues. Trimming removed 3 bases from V and 4 bases from J, with 8 bases in between. Per germline, CDR1 SEHNR and CDR2 FQNEAQ (reference sequence). This chain's CDR3 is CASSFLGADTQYF. The CDR3 DNA is TGTGCCAGCAGCTTCCTCGGCGCAGATACGCAGTATTTT.

This chain joins TRBV11-3 and TRBJ2-1; TRBD2 matches at 9 bases. Germline assignment: CDR1 SGHNT and CDR2 YENEEA. The V gene end was trimmed by 5 bases and the J gene end by 5 bases; junction bases not matched to a gene: 19. The CDR3 runs 19 residues. CDR3 sequence reads: CASSNPTSGSFQSHNEQFF. DNA of the CDR3: TGTGCCAGCAGCAATCCGACTAGCGGCTCTTTCCAATCTCACAATGAGCAGTTCTTC. The entire variable domain, with the rest obtained from reference TRBV11-3 and TRBJ2-1, is as follows: EAGVVQSPRYKIIEKKQPVAFWCNPISGHNTLYWYLQNLGQGPELLIRYENEEAVDDSQLPKDRFSAERLKGVDSTLKIQPAELGDSAVYLCASSNPTSGSFQSHNEQFFGPGTRLTVL.

CDR3 coding DNA: TGTGCCAGCAGTTTACGGTCATACAGGACAGTGAATCAGCCCCAGCATTTT. This sequence encodes CASSLRSYRTVNQPQHF. This chain connects TRBV28 to TRBJ1-5; tentative D call: TRBD1 (6 bases). Germline CDR1 reads MDHEN; CDR2 reads SYDVKM. The CDR3 length is 17 residues. Trimming stripped 2 bases from V and 4 bases from J, with 18 bases between.